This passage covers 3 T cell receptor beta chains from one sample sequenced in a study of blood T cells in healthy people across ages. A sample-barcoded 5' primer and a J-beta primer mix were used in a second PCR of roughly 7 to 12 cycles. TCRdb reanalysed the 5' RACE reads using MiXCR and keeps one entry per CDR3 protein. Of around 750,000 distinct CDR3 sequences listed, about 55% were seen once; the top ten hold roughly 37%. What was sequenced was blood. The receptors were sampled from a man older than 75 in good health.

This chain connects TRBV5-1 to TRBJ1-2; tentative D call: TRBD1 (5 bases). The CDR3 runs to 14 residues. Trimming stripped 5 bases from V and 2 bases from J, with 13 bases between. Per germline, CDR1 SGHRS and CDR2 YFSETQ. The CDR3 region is CASREGPENYGYTF. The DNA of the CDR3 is TGCGCCAGCAGGGAGGGGCCGGAGAACTATGGCTACACCTTC.

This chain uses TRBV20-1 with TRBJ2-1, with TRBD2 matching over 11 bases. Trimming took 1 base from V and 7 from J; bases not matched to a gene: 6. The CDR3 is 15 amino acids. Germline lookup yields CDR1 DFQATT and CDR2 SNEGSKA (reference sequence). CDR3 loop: CSARVLAGVLNEQFF. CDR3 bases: TGCAGTGCTAGAGTACTAGCGGGAGTTTTAAATGAGCAGTTCTTC.

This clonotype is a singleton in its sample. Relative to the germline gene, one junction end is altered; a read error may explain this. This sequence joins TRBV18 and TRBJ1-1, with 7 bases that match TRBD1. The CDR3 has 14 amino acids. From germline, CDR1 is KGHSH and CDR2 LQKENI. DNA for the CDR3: TGTGCCAGCTCGATGGTACAGGGGAACCCTGAAGCTTTCTTT. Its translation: CASSMVQGNPEAFF.